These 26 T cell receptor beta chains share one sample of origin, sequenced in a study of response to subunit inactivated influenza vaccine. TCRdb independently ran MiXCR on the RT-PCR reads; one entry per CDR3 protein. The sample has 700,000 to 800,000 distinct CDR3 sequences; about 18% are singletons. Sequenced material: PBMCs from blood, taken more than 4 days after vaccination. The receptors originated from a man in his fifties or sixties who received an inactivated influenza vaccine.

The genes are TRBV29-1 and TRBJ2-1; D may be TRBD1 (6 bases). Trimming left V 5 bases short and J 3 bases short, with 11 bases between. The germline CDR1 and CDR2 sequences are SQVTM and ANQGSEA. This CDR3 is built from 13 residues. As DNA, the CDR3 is TGCAGCGTTATCACAGGGTTCTACAATGAGCAGTTCTTC. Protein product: CSVITGFYNEQFF.

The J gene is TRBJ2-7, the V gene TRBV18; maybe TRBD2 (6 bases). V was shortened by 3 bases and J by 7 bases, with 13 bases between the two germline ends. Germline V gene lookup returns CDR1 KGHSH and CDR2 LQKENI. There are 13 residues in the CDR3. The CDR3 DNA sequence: TGTGCCAGCTCACCCAGTGGAGGGTGGGAGCAGTACTTC. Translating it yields CASSPSGGWEQYF. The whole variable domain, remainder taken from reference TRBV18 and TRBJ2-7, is NAGVMQNPRHLVRRRGQEARLRCSPMKGHSHVYWYRQLPEEGLKFMVYLQKENIIDESGMPKERFSAEFPKEGPSILRIQQVVRGDSAAYFCASSPSGGWEQYFGPGTRLTVT.

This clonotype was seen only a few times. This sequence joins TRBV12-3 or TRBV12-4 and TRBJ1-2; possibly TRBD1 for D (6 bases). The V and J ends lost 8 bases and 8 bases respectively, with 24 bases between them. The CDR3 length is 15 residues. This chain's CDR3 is CASSRMSSRGEGYTF. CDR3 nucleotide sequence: TGTGCCAGCTCTAGGATGAGTAGCAGGGGCGAAGGCTACACCTTC.

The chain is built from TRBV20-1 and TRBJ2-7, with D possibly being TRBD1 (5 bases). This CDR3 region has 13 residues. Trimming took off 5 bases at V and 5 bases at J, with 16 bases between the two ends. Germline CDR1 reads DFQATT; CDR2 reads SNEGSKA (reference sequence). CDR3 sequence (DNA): TGCAGTGCTTCAACGTACAGGCCGGACGAGCAGTACTTC. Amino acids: CSASTYRPDEQYF.

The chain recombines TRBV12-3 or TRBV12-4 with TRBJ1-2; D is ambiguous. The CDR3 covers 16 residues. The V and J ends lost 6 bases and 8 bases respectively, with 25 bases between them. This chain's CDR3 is CASSPANPGSKRGYTF. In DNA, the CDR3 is TGTGCCAGCAGCCCGGCTAATCCCGGGAGTAAAAGGGGCTACACCTTC.

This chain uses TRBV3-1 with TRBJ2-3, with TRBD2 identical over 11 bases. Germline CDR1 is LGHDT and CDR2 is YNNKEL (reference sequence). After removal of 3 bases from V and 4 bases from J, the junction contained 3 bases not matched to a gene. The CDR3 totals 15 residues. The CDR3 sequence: CASSQLSGGADTQYF. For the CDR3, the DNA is TGTGCCAGCAGCCAGCTTAGCGGGGGGGCAGATACGCAGTATTTT.

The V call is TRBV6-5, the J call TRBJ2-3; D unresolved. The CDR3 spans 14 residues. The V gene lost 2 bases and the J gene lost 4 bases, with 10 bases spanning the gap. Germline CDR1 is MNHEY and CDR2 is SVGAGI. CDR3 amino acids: CASSYVLSPDTQYF. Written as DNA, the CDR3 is TGTGCCAGCAGTTACGTTCTCTCCCCAGATACGCAGTATTTT.

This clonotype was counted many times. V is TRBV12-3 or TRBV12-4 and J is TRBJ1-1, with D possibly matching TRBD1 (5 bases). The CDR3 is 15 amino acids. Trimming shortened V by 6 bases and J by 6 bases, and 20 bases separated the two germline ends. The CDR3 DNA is TGTGCCAGCAGGCCCTGGCTGGGGGGAGGGGCTGAAGCTTTCTTT. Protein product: CASRPWLGGGAEAFF.

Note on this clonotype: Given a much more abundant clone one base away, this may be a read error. In DNA form, the CDR3 reads TGTGCCATCAGTGAGTCAGACAGTGAAGCTCTCTTT. It is translated as CAISESDSEALF. The chain employs TRBV10-3 and TRBJ1-1; possibly TRBD1 for D (5 bases). The V gene's germline CDR1 is ENHRY and CDR2 SYGVKD. The CDR3 is 12 residues long.

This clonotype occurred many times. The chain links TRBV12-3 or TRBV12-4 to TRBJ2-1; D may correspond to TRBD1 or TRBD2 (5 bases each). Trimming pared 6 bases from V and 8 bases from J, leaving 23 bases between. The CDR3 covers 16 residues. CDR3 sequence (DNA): TGTGCCAGCAGCTTCAACCGGGGCCGAGGGTCGCATGAGCAGTTCTTC. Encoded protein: CASSFNRGRGSHEQFF.

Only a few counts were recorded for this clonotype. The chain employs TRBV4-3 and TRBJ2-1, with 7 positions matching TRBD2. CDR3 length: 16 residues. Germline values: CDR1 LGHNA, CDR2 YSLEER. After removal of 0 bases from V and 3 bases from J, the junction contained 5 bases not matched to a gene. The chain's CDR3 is CASSQDPASGYNEQFF. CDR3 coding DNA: TGCGCCAGCAGCCAAGATCCGGCTAGCGGCTACAATGAGCAGTTCTTC.

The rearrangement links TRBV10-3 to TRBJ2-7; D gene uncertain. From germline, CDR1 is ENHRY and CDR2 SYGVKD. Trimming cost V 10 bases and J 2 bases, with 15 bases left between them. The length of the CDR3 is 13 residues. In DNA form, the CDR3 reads TGTGCCACCATTTCCCAAGGGCCCTACGAGCAGTACTTC. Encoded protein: CATISQGPYEQYF.

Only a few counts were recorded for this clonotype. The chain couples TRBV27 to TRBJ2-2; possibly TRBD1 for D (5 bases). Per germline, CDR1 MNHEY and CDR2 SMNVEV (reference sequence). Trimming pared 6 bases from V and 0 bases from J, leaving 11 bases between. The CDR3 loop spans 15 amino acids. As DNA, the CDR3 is TGTGCCAGCAGCCGTAGGGGCGCGAACACCGGGGAGCTGTTTTTT. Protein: CASSRRGANTGELFF.

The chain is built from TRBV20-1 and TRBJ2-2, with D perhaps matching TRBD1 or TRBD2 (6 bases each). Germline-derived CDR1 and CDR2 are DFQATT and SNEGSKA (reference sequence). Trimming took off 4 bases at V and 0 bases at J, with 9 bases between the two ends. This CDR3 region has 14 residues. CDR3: CSATRGANTGELFF. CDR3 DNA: TGCAGTGCTACTAGGGGGGCGAACACCGGGGAGCTGTTTTTT.

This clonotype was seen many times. For the CDR3, the DNA is TGTGCCAGCAGTCCGGACAGGAGTTCCTACGAGCAGTACTTC. This codes for CASSPDRSSYEQYF. The chain links TRBV12-3 or TRBV12-4 to TRBJ2-7, with TRBD1 identical over 7 bases. The CDR3 runs 14 residues. V trimming: 5 bases; J trimming: 1 base; junction bases outside the gene matches: 5.

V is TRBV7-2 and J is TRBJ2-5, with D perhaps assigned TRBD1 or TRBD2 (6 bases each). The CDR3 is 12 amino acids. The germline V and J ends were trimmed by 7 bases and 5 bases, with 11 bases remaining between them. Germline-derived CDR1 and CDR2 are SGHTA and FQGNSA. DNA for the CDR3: TGTGCCAGCATGGGGGGCCGCGAGACCCAGTACTTC. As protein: CASMGGRETQYF.

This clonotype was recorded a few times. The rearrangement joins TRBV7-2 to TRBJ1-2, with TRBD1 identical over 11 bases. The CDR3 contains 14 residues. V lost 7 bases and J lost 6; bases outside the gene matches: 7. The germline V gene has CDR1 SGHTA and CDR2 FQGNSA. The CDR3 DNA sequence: TGTGCCAGCACCCGGACAGGGGGCCCGGATGGCTACACCTTC. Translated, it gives CASTRTGGPDGYTF.

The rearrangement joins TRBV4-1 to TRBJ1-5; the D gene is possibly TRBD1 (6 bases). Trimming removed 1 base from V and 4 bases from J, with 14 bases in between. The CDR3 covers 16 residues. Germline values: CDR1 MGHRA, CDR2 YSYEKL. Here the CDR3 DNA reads TGCGCCAGCAGCCAAGGAGTCCAGGGGCGGAATCAGCCCCAGCATTTT. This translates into CASSQGVQGRNQPQHF.

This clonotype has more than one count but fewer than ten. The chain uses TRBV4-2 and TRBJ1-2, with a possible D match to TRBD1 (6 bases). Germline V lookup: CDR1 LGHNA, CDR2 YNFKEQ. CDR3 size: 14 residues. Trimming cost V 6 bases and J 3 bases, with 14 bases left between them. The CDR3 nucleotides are TGTGCCAGCAGTCCTACAGGGCGTGACTATGGCTACACCTTC. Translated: CASSPTGRDYGYTF.

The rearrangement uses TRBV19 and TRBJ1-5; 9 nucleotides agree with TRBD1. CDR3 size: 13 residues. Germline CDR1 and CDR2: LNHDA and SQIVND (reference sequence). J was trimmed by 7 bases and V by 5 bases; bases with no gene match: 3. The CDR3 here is CASSPQGAQPQHF. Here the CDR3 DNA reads TGTGCCAGTAGTCCACAGGGGGCACAGCCCCAGCATTTT.

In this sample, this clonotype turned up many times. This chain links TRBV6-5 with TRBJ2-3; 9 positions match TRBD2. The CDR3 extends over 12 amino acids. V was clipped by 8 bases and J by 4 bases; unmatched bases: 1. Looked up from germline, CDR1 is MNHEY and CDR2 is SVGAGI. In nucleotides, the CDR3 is TGTGCCAGCCGGACTAGCGCAGATACGCAGTATTTT. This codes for CASRTSADTQYF.

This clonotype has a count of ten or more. CDR3 DNA: TGTGCCAGCTCCCTCCTAGGGGGACCTTACTACGAGCAGTACTTC. Residues: CASSLLGGPYYEQYF. The chain joins TRBV18 to TRBJ2-7; the D gene is possibly TRBD1 (6 bases). The CDR3 is 15 residues long. CDR1 is KGHSH and CDR2 is LQKENI in the germline V gene. V shed 6 bases and J shed 3 bases, with 18 bases lying between them.

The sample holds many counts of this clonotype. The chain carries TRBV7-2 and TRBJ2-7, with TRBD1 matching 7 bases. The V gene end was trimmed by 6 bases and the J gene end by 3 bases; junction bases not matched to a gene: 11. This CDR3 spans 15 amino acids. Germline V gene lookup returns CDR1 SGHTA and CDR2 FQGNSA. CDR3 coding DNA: TGTGCCAGCAGGCCCGACAGGGACCCACTCTACGAGCAGTACTTC. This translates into CASRPDRDPLYEQYF.

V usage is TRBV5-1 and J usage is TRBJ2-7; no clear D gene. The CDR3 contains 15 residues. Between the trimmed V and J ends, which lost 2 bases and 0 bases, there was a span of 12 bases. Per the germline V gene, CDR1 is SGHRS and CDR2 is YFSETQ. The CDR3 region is CASSFGGSGSYEQYF. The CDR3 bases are TGCGCCAGCAGCTTTGGTGGGTCCGGCTCCTACGAGCAGTACTTC.

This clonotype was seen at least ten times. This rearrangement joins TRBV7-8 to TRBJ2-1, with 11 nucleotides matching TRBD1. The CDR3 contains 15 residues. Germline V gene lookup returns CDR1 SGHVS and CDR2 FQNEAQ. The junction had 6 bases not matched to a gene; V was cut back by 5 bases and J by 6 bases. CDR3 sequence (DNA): TGTGCCAGCAGCCTCGGACAGGGGGCTCTCAATGAGCAGTTCTTC. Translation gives CASSLGQGALNEQFF.

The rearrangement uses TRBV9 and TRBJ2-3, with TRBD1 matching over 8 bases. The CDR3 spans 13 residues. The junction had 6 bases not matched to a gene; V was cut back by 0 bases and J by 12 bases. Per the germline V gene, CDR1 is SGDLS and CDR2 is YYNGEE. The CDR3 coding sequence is TGTGCCAGCAGCGTAGATCTGGACAGGGCACAGTATTTT. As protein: CASSVDLDRAQYF.